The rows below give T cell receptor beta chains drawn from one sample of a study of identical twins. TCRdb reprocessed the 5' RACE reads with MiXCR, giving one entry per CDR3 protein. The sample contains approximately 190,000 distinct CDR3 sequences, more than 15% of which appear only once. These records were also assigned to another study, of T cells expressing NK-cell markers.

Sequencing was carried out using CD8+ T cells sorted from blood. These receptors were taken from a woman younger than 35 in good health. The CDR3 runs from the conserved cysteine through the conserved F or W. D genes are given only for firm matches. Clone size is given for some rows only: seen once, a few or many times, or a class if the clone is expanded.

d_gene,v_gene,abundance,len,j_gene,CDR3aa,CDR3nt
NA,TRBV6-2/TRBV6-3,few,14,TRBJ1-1,CASSTGPKGFGAFF,TGTGCCAGCAGTACCGGGCCTAAAGGTTTCGGAGCTTTCTTT
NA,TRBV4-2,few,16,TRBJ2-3,CASSYLEGGPLDTQYF,TGTGCCAGCAGCTACCTCGAGGGGGGGCCTTTGGATACGCAGTATTTT
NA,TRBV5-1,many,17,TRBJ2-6,CASAPNGVHSGANVLTF,TGCGCCAGCGCCCCTAACGGGGTCCACTCTGGGGCCAACGTCCTGACTTTC
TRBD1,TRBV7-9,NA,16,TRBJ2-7,CASSPTTGLRDYEQYF,TGTGCCAGCAGCCCAACGACAGGGCTGCGTGACTACGAGCAGTACTTC
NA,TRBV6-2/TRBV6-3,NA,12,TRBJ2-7,CASSKPDYEQYF,TGTGCCAGCAGCAAACCGGACTACGAGCAGTACTTC
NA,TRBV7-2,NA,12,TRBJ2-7,CASTSFSYEQYF,TGTGCCAGCACCTCATTCTCCTACGAGCAGTACTTC
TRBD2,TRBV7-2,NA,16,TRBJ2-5,CASSLGLAGIRETQYF,TGTGCCAGCAGCCTAGGACTAGCGGGAATTCGAGAGACCCAGTACTTC
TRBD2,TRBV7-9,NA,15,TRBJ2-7,CASSSGRSGSNEQYF,TGTGCCAGCAGCTCCGGTCGTAGCGGGAGCAACGAGCAGTACTTC
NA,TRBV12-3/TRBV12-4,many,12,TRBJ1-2,CASSLRNYGYTF,TGTGCCAGCAGTTTAAGGAACTATGGCTACACCTTC
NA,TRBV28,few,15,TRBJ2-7,CASSSINRVGHEQYF,TGTGCCAGCAGTTCGATCAACAGGGTCGGACACGAGCAGTACTTC
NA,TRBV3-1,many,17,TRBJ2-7,CASSQHGLEGLSYEQYF,TGTGCCAGCAGCCAACACGGTTTGGAAGGCCTCTCCTACGAGCAGTACTTC
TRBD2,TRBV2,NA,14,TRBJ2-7,CASNPGTSSYEQYF,TGTGCCAGCAATCCCGGGACTAGCTCCTACGAGCAGTACTTC